This T cell receptor (beta chain) emerged from a study of early stage breast cancer tumors. As for the study in general: Among around twelve ER+/PR+/HER2- tumors, eight were ductal, four lobular.

Comments on this clone: The antigen is undetermined.

Study-wide results and caveats: Chain pairing and CD4, CD8 or FOXP3 expression were not captured. Most shared enriched TCRB sequences were commonly generated ones.

CDR3 size: 16 residues. With V trimmed by 4 bases and J by 8 bases, 7 bases remained unmatched. The germline CDR1 and CDR2 sequences are MGHRA and YSYEKL. Each sample had two DNA replicates, approximately 0.49 ug blood or approximately 1.5 ug tissue. Assay: immunoSEQ multiplex PCR; the TCRdb copy retains only in-frame clones and omits some. The table includes around 41,000 clones, approximately 72% detected once. The J gene is TRBJ2-1, the V gene TRBV4-1; 14 nucleotides align to TRBD2. The clonotype originates from a person in their fifties with breast cancer. Sequences were obtained from blood. The CDR3 spells CASSRAGTSGRDEQFF. CDR3 coding DNA: TGCGCCAGCAGCCGAGCCGGGACTAGCGGGAGAGATGAGCAGTTCTTC.